Presented here are 29 T cell receptor beta chains from one specimen sequenced in a study of vaccination and CD4 T cells after COVID-19 (dated by TCRdb to between 2021 and 2024). Antigens for these TCRs are unknown. Libraries were prepared through PCR. The instrument was an Illumina iSeq 100. TCR sequencing of DNA from cultured CD4+ T cells used the Oncomine TCR Beta short-read assay at the Johns Hopkins FTIC core. TCRdb took the public reads, trimmed them with fastp at Q25, ran MiXCR for clone calling and kept in-frame beta chains. One record per CDR3 amino acid sequence lists the most common genes and DNA. The sample profile shows 15,000 to 20,000 distinct CDR3 sequences; roughly two fifths of them were found once. Of the sample, 7% to 8.5% is held by the ten largest clones. Reading the label with the study, this specimen's treatment or condition is: 10-day PBMC culture with coronavirus spike peptide pools or control peptides (ViraFEST assay).

Sequencing used CD4+ T cells from blood, cultured in vitro, obtained after SARS-CoV-2 vaccination. Receptors originate from a human donor who had recovered from COVID-19.

The chain joins TRBV29-1 to TRBJ1-3; D gene unclear. CDR1 is SQVTM and CDR2 is ANQGSEA in the germline V gene. The CDR3 has 12 residues. V was pared by 4 bases and J by 3 bases, with 7 bases between. The CDR3, as DNA: TGCAGCGTTGCCGGGGTTGGAAACACCATATATTTT. This gives the protein CSVAGVGNTIYF.

This clonotype was observed a single time. The V and J genes are TRBV2 and TRBJ1-5; D is ambiguous. CDR1 and CDR2 from the germline V gene are SNHLY and FYNNEI. The ends were cut back, 2 bases at V and 5 bases at J, with 7 bases in the middle. The CDR3 is made up of 13 amino acids. The CDR3 DNA is TGTGCCAGCAGTGAAAAAAGGGATCAGCCCCAGCATTTT. Its protein product is CASSEKRDQPQHF.

This clonotype occurred a few times. This rearrangement joins TRBV29-1 to TRBJ1-2, with D possibly TRBD1 on 5 matching bases. The germline V and J ends were trimmed by 6 bases and 6 bases, with 20 bases remaining between them. The V gene's germline CDR1 is SQVTM and CDR2 ANQGSEA. CDR3 size: 14 residues. CDR3 coding DNA: TGCAGCGTAGCTGGGGGGGAAGGGTTCAATGGCTACACCTTC. Protein sequence: CSVAGGEGFNGYTF. The full variable domain, in which reference TRBV29-1 and TRBJ1-2 provide the parts outside the CDR3, is SAVISQKPSRDICQRGTSLTIQCQVDSQVTMMFWYRQQPGQSLTLIATANQGSEATYESGFVIDKFPISRPNLTFSTLTVSNMSPEDSSIYLCSVAGGEGFNGYTFGSGTRLTVV.

V usage is TRBV5-6 and J usage is TRBJ2-7; weak D call: TRBD2 (5 bases). Trimming left V 0 bases short and J 0 bases short, with 10 bases between. Germline V CDR1 and CDR2: SGHDT, YYEEEE. The CDR3 is made up of 15 amino acids. CDR3 sequence (DNA): TGTGCCAGCAGCTTGGCCGGGGTCAGCTCCTACGAGCAGTACTTC. Encoded protein: CASSLAGVSSYEQYF.

This clonotype is medium-sized in the sample. V is TRBV7-9 and J is TRBJ1-1; weak D call: TRBD1 (6 bases). The CDR3 runs to 13 residues. The germline CDR1 and CDR2 sequences are SEHNR and FQNEAQ (reference sequence). V lost 1 base, J lost 6 bases, and 9 bases lay in between. DNA of the CDR3: TGTGCCAGCAGCTTAGGAGGGGGTCCTGAAGCTTTCTTT. This translates into CASSLGGGPEAFF.

This clonotype is labeled as medium-sized. V gene TRBV6-5 combines with J gene TRBJ1-5; the match to TRBD1 covers 10 bases. Trimming cost V 4 bases and J 6 bases; bases outside gene matches: 3. The germline CDR1 and CDR2 sequences are MNHEY and SVGAGI. The CDR3 runs to 14 residues. The CDR3 loop reads CASSWDRGGQPQHF. As DNA, the CDR3 is TGTGCCAGCAGTTGGGACAGGGGCGGTCAGCCCCAGCATTTT.

This clonotype was found a few times. The chain carries TRBV6-4 and TRBJ1-5; D call uncertain. With 6 bases removed from V and 4 bases from J, the gap between germline ends came to 7 bases. Looked up from germline, CDR1 is MRHNA and CDR2 is SNTAGT. This CDR3 has 12 residues. The CDR3 sequence: CASRPPNQPQHF. DNA for the CDR3: TGTGCCAGCAGGCCGCCGAATCAGCCCCAGCATTTT.

V and J are TRBV20-1 and TRBJ1-2; no firm D call. The CDR3 loop spans 14 amino acids. V lost 2 bases to trimming and J lost 5 bases, with 15 bases between them. Germline V lookup: CDR1 DFQATT, CDR2 SNEGSKA (reference sequence). CDR3 bases: TGCAGTGCTAGAACGAGTATATCAGCGTATGGCTACACCTTC. Amino acid sequence: CSARTSISAYGYTF.

A word on this clonotype: An end of the junction differs from the germline gene, which may be a read error. The rearrangement joins TRBV20-1 to TRBJ2-5; a weak D match, TRBD2 (6 bases). Looked up from germline, CDR1 is DFQATT and CDR2 is SNEGSKA (reference sequence). The CDR3 totals 15 residues. CDR3 sequence reads: CSAREPTGRQETQYF. The CDR3, as DNA: TGCAGTGCCAGAGAGCCAACCGGGAGACAAGAGACCCAGTACTTC.

The rearrangement joins TRBV5-5 to TRBJ1-5; D gene uncertain. Trimming took off 2 bases at V and 4 bases at J, with 7 bases between the two ends. This CDR3 contains 13 residues. The V gene's germline CDR1 is SGHKS and CDR2 YYEKEE (reference sequence). The CDR3: CASSLTSNQPQHF. For the CDR3, the DNA is TGTGCCAGCAGCTTAACATCAAATCAGCCCCAGCATTTT.

The CDR3: CSASPGGLYSPLHF. Here the CDR3 DNA reads TGCAGTGCTAGTCCAGGGGGGCTCTATTCACCCCTCCACTTT. The V gene is TRBV20-1, the J gene TRBJ1-6, with 7 bases aligning to TRBD1. J was trimmed by 8 bases and V by 3 bases; bases with no gene match: 7. The CDR3 has 14 amino acids. Germline CDR1 is DFQATT and CDR2 is SNEGSKA (reference sequence).

This sequence joins TRBV29-1 and TRBJ1-1; no clear D. The CDR3 runs to 12 residues. Trimming removed 7 bases at V and 5 bases at J, with 14 bases between. Germline V gene sequence: CDR1 SQVTM, CDR2 ANQGSEA. CDR3 DNA: TGCAGCGCCTGGACTGGGGAAACTGAAGCTTTCTTT. It codes for CSAWTGETEAFF.

This chain links TRBV6-2 or TRBV6-3 with TRBJ1-5; TRBD1 matches 11 bases. V lost 5 bases and J lost 7; bases outside the gene matches: 10. CDR1 is MNHEY, CDR2 SVGEGT, per germline. The CDR3 is 16 amino acids. This CDR3 is CASSPSDRGLHQPQHF. The CDR3, as DNA: TGTGCCAGCAGTCCCTCGGACAGGGGGCTACACCAGCCCCAGCATTTT.

This clonotype occurred a few times. The V call is TRBV6-1, the J call TRBJ1-1, with unresolved D. The CDR3 spans 15 residues. Germline loops: CDR1 MNHNS, CDR2 SASEGT. The V and J ends lost 3 bases and 2 bases respectively, with 13 bases between them. The CDR3 sequence is CASSEVGSGNTEAFF. The CDR3 DNA sequence: TGTGCCAGCAGTGAGGTTGGCAGTGGAAACACTGAAGCTTTCTTT.

This clonotype was seen only a few times. V is TRBV6-2 or TRBV6-3 and J is TRBJ1-1, with 10 bases that match TRBD1. After removal of 8 bases from V and 4 bases from J, the junction contained 7 bases not matched to a gene. The CDR3 spans 14 residues. Germline CDR1 MNHEY, CDR2 SVGEGT. The chain's CDR3 is CASWSRTGGTEAFF. CDR3 sequence (DNA): TGTGCCAGCTGGAGCCGGACAGGGGGCACTGAAGCTTTCTTT.

The chain carries TRBV2 and TRBJ2-3; no firm D call. In germline, CDR1 is SNHLY, CDR2 FYNNEI. Trimming left V 1 base short and J 0 bases short, with 8 bases between. This CDR3 is built from 15 residues. CDR3 protein: CASSEEGPSTDTQYF. The DNA of the CDR3 is TGTGCCAGCAGTGAAGAAGGGCCTAGCACAGATACGCAGTATTTT.

This clonotype has a single count. CDR3 protein: CASSWTSDEQFF. Here the CDR3 DNA reads TGTGCCAGCAGCTGGACTAGCGATGAGCAGTTCTTC. V gene TRBV11-1 combines with J gene TRBJ2-1, with TRBD2 identical over 9 bases. The junction had 0 bases not matched to a gene; V was cut back by 4 bases and J by 8 bases. The CDR3 spans 12 residues. Germline assignment: CDR1 SGHAT and CDR2 FQDESV (reference sequence).

This clonotype has a handful of counts. The chain recombines TRBV7-8 with TRBJ2-4; possibly TRBD1 for D (6 bases). V lost 5 bases to trimming and J lost 0 bases, with 17 bases between them. CDR3 length: 17 residues. Germline lookup yields CDR1 SGHVS and CDR2 FQNEAQ. DNA of the CDR3: TGTGCCAGCAGCGTAGAGGGGGACGGGTTAGCCAAAAACATTCAGTACTTC. Protein: CASSVEGDGLAKNIQYF. Full variable domain (rest looked up from reference TRBV7-8 and TRBJ2-4): GAGVSQSPRYKVAKRGQDVALRCDPISGHVSLFWYQQALGQGPEFLTYFQNEAQLDKSGLPSDRFFAERPEGSVSTLKIQRTQQEDSAVYLCASSVEGDGLAKNIQYFGAGTRLSVL.

This clonotype was counted a few times. The chain joins TRBV15 to TRBJ1-1; D is uncertain. CDR1 LNHNV and CDR2 YYDKDF come from the germline V gene (reference sequence). V was pared by 3 bases and J by 2 bases, with 10 bases between. The CDR3 totals 14 residues. CDR3 sequence reads: CATSRRTVNTEAFF. The CDR3 nucleotides read TGTGCCACCAGCAGGCGAACAGTCAACACTGAAGCTTTCTTT.

CDR3 sequence reads: CASSYGGLEAFF. The CDR3 DNA reads as TGTGCCAGCAGTTACGGGGGGCTCGAAGCTTTCTTT. The V and J genes are TRBV6-2 or TRBV6-3 and TRBJ1-1; D perhaps matches TRBD1 (6 bases). The germline V gene encodes CDR1 MNHEY and CDR2 SVGEGT. Trimming removed 2 bases at V and 8 bases at J, with 9 bases between. The CDR3 is 12 amino acids.

The chain has TRBV11-3 and TRBJ2-2; 7 bases are a match to TRBD2. Germline CDR1 is SGHNT and CDR2 is YENEEA. This CDR3 spans 16 amino acids. V shed 4 bases and J 3 bases; nucleotides not matched to a gene: 8. The CDR3 reads CASSSLAAVDTGELFF. In DNA form, the CDR3 reads TGTGCCAGCAGCTCCCTAGCGGCCGTGGACACCGGGGAGCTGTTTTTT.

The chain links TRBV25-1 to TRBJ2-3; perhaps TRBD1 as D (5 bases). From germline, CDR1 is MGHDK and CDR2 SYGVNS. The CDR3 is 14 amino acids. V was cut by 7 bases and J by 0 bases, with 11 bases left in between. CDR3 in amino acids: CASNHQGSTDTQYF. In DNA form, the CDR3 reads TGTGCCAGCAATCATCAGGGAAGCACAGATACGCAGTATTTT.

This clonotype was seen a few times. The chain couples TRBV6-1 to TRBJ1-1, with D hard to call. The CDR3 covers 13 residues. CDR1 MNHNS and CDR2 SASEGT come from the germline V gene. V was clipped by 8 bases and J by 0 bases, with 10 bases between them. CDR3 amino acids: CASLGLMNTEAFF. CDR3 DNA: TGTGCCAGCTTGGGGTTAATGAACACTGAAGCTTTCTTT.

CDR3 region: CASSTRRDLQETQYF. For the CDR3, the DNA is TGTGCCAGCAGCACCCGACGGGACCTCCAAGAGACCCAGTACTTC. The chain links TRBV7-2 to TRBJ2-5; TRBD1 or TRBD2 may be the D gene (5 bases each). Between the trimmed V and J ends, which lost 5 bases and 1 base, there was a span of 14 bases. CDR1 SGHTA and CDR2 FQGNSA come from the germline V gene. This CDR3 contains 15 residues. The whole variable domain, remainder taken from reference TRBV7-2 and TRBJ2-5, is GAGVSQSPSNKVTEKGKDVELRCDPISGHTALYWYRQSLGQGLEFLIYFQGNSAPDKSGLPSDRFSAERTGGSVSTLTIQRTQQEDSAVYLCASSTRRDLQETQYFGPGTRLLVL.

With regard to this clonotype: The junction differs from germline at one of its ends, possibly a read error. Here the CDR3 DNA reads TGTGCCAGCAGCCCGCACGTGGGGCATACTGAAGCTTTATTT. Its protein product is CASSPHVGHTEALF. This chain links TRBV7-9 with TRBJ1-1; weak D call: TRBD1 (5 bases). The CDR3 runs to 14 residues. The germline CDR1 and CDR2 sequences are SEHNR and FQNEAQ (reference sequence). Filled out from reference TRBV7-9 and TRBJ1-1, the complete variable domain reads DTGVSQNPRHKITKRGQNVTFRCDPISEHNRLYWYRQTLGQGPEFLTYFQNEAQLEKSRLLSDRFSAERPKGSFSTLEIQRTEQGDSAMYLCASSPHVGHTEALFGQGTRLTVV.

The chain recombines TRBV4-1 with TRBJ2-3; TRBD2 agrees at 7 bases. The V gene's germline CDR1 is MGHRA and CDR2 YSYEKL. The V and J ends lost 6 bases and 4 bases, in that order; junction bases with no gene match: 10. The CDR3 is made up of 15 amino acids. The CDR3 DNA is TGCGCCAGCAGTAAACCGGGGGGATTCGCAGATACGCAGTATTTT. As protein: CASSKPGGFADTQYF.

The CDR3 here is CARRGVPSNSPLHF. CDR3 sequence (DNA): TGTGCCAGGCGGGGGGTCCCCTCGAATTCACCCCTCCACTTT. The chain couples TRBV2 to TRBJ1-6, with D perhaps TRBD1 (5 bases). This CDR3 is built from 14 residues. The germline gives CDR1 SNHLY, CDR2 FYNNEI. The V gene lost 9 bases and the J gene lost 7 bases, with 16 bases spanning the gap.

This chain links TRBV4-1 with TRBJ2-2, with D perhaps matching TRBD1 or TRBD2 (5 bases each). The length of the CDR3 is 15 residues. The germline CDR1 and CDR2 sequences are MGHRA and YSYEKL. V shed 7 bases and J shed 3 bases, with 15 bases lying between them. This CDR3 reads CASNRGQGDTGELFF. DNA of the CDR3: TGCGCCAGCAATCGAGGGCAGGGCGACACCGGGGAGCTGTTTTTT.

V gene TRBV7-2 combines with J gene TRBJ2-7, with D possibly matching TRBD2 (6 bases). Germline CDR1 is SGHTA and CDR2 is FQGNSA. Trimming removed 6 bases at V and 0 bases at J, with 18 bases between. The CDR3 is 16 amino acids. CDR3 protein: CASSLGRAGHSYEQYF. The CDR3 bases are TGTGCCAGCAGTCTTGGTCGAGCGGGCCACTCCTACGAGCAGTACTTC.